This entry lists 32 T cell receptor beta chains sequenced from one sample in a study of cytomegalovirus exposure and HLA in healthy donors. PCR amplification relied on 60 Vbeta primers (plus 13 Jbeta primers). TCRdb keeps only in-frame clones here, not all; method: immunoSEQ multiplex PCR. The sample yields about 100,000 clones, about 9.4% seen once. Sequenced: PBMCs. Receptors originate from a man aged 35 to 55 in good health and CMV-seropositive.

There are a few counts of this clone. The chain combines TRBV5-1 with TRBJ2-2, with 7 bases fitting TRBD2. V shed 0 bases and J 2 bases; nucleotides not matched to a gene: 4. Germline assignment: CDR1 SGHRS and CDR2 YFSETQ. The CDR3 is 16 residues long. CDR3 bases: TGCGCCAGCAGCTTGGGAACTAGCGCCAACACCGGGGAGCTGTTTTTT. The encoded protein is CASSLGTSANTGELFF.

The rearrangement links TRBV10-3 to TRBJ1-2, with D possibly being TRBD1 (5 bases). Trimming took off 6 bases at V and 0 bases at J, with 11 bases between the two ends. The V gene's germline CDR1 is ENHRY and CDR2 SYGVKD. The CDR3 spans 14 residues. The CDR3 DNA reads TGTGCCATCAGGACCGACAGTTCTAACTATGGCTACACCTTC. Translation gives CAIRTDSSNYGYTF.

The sample holds a few counts of this clone. The gene calls are TRBV7-2 and TRBJ2-1; weak D call: TRBD2 (5 bases). Germline CDR1 is SGHTA and CDR2 is FQGNSA. The CDR3 extends over 12 amino acids. Trimming pared 6 bases from V and 8 bases from J, leaving 11 bases between. As DNA, the CDR3 is TGTGCCAGCAGACCTAGCTTTCATGAGCAGTTCTTC. This gives the protein CASRPSFHEQFF. The full variable domain, its missing parts supplied by reference TRBV7-2 and TRBJ2-1, is GAGVSQSPSNKVTEKGKDVELRCDPISGHTALYWYRQSLGQGLEFLIYFQGNSAPDKSGLPSDRFSAERTGGSVSTLTIQRTQQEDSAVYLCASRPSFHEQFFGPGTRLTVL.

The rearrangement joins TRBV5-1 to TRBJ2-5; D gene unclear. Germline loops: CDR1 SGHRS, CDR2 YFSETQ. Between the trimmed V and J ends, which lost 1 base and 3 bases, there was a span of 7 bases. This CDR3 spans 13 amino acids. The CDR3 spells CASSLLSEETQYF. CDR3 nucleotides: TGCGCCAGCAGCTTGTTAAGCGAAGAGACCCAGTACTTC.

This clone was seen more than once but under ten times. The gene calls are TRBV4-2 and TRBJ2-7; 9 nucleotides agree with TRBD2. V shed 1 base, J shed 3 bases, and the junction held 7 bases outside the gene matches. CDR1 LGHNA and CDR2 YNFKEQ come from the germline V gene. CDR3 length: 16 residues. This CDR3 reads CASSQGAGTSFYEQYF. The CDR3 coding sequence is TGTGCCAGCAGCCAAGGGGCCGGGACTAGCTTCTACGAGCAGTACTTC.

This clone has more than one count but fewer than ten. The chain couples TRBV7-8 to TRBJ1-5; weak D call: TRBD1 (5 bases). The CDR3 runs to 15 residues. The V end lost 1 base, the J end lost 6 bases, and 13 bases lay between the germline ends. Germline V gives CDR1 SGHVS, CDR2 FQNEAQ. In DNA, the CDR3 is TGTGCCAGCAGCTTAGATCCAGGGCAGGGTCAGCCCCAGCATTTT. It yields the protein CASSLDPGQGQPQHF.

V usage is TRBV4-2 and J usage is TRBJ1-5, with D uncertain. V was shortened by 0 bases and J by 4 bases, with 10 bases between the two germline ends. The CDR3 consists of 15 residues. Per germline, CDR1 LGHNA and CDR2 YNFKEQ. The CDR3 DNA reads as TGTGCCAGCAGCCAAGATCTAACAGTAAATCAGCCCCAGCATTTT. It yields the protein CASSQDLTVNQPQHF.

In nucleotides, the CDR3 is TGTGCCAGCAGCTTAGACAGGGGTAGAGAGACCCAGTACTTC. Translation: CASSLDRGRETQYF. This chain uses TRBV5-6 with TRBJ2-5, with 8 bases that match TRBD1. The ends lost 2 bases at V and 4 bases at J; junction bases unmatched: 4. The germline CDR1 and CDR2 sequences are SGHDT and YYEEEE. This CDR3 is built from 14 residues.

This sequence joins TRBV2 and TRBJ2-5; 14 nucleotides line up with TRBD2. CDR1 and CDR2 (germline): SNHLY, FYNNEI. The CDR3 is 13 amino acids. After removal of 10 bases from V and 5 bases from J, the junction contained 3 bases not matched to a gene. This CDR3 reads CAMGTSGSETQYF. CDR3 DNA: TGTGCCATGGGGACTAGCGGGAGTGAGACCCAGTACTTC.

The V and J genes are TRBV13 and TRBJ1-4; D is perhaps TRBD1 (5 bases). The V gene's germline CDR1 is PRHDT and CDR2 FYEKMQ (reference sequence). V lost 0 bases, J lost 10 bases, and 12 bases lay in between. The CDR3 extends over 14 amino acids. The CDR3 bases are TGTGCCAGCAGCTTAGGGGGGCGCGGGGGAAAACTGTTTTTT. Its translation: CASSLGGRGGKLFF.

This chain connects TRBV11-2 to TRBJ2-7; TRBD1 matches at 8 bases. Trimming at V came to 8 bases and at J to 0 bases, leaving 12 bases not matched to a gene. Germline V gene lookup returns CDR1 SGHAT and CDR2 FQNNGV. This CDR3 has 16 amino acids. CDR3: CASFNSRGTGSYEQYF. The CDR3 nucleotides are TGTGCCAGCTTCAACTCCCGCGGGACAGGCTCCTACGAGCAGTACTTC.

V is TRBV2 and J is TRBJ2-5, with D unresolved. The V and J ends lost 7 bases and 5 bases respectively, with 8 bases between them. The CDR3 has 11 residues. Per germline, CDR1 SNHLY and CDR2 FYNNEI. The CDR3 is CASIRYETQYF. CDR3 nucleotides: TGTGCCAGCATTCGGTATGAGACCCAGTACTTC.

This clone was seen only a few times. The rearrangement links TRBV5-1 to TRBJ2-3; D unclear. Germline CDR1 is SGHRS and CDR2 is YFSETQ. Between the trimmed V and J ends, which lost 0 bases and 0 bases, there was a span of 11 bases. The CDR3 totals 16 residues. CDR3 loop: CASSLAASPSTDTQYF. As DNA, the CDR3 is TGCGCCAGCAGCTTGGCCGCCAGTCCTAGCACAGATACGCAGTATTTT. The entire variable domain, with the rest obtained from reference TRBV5-1 and TRBJ2-3, is as follows: KAGVTQTPRYLIKTRGQQVTLSCSPISGHRSVSWYQQTPGQGLQFLFEYFSETQRNKGNFPGRFSGRQFSNSRSEMNVSTLELGDSALYLCASSLAASPSTDTQYFGPGTRLTVL.

This clone appeared a few times. This sequence joins TRBV12-5 and TRBJ2-1; tentatively, D is TRBD2 (5 bases). In germline, CDR1 is LGHNT, CDR2 FRNRAP. This CDR3 is 14 amino acids long. Trimming pared 3 bases from V and 3 bases from J, leaving 9 bases between. The CDR3 DNA is TGTGCTAGTGGTTTTAACGGGATCTACAATGAGCAGTTCTTC. This translates into CASGFNGIYNEQFF.

The chain uses TRBV7-9 and TRBJ2-2; 7 bases map to TRBD1. This CDR3 has 14 residues. The J segment lost 4 bases and the V segment lost 5 bases, leaving 4 bases of the junction unmatched. The germline V gene has CDR1 SEHNR and CDR2 FQNEAQ (reference sequence). The DNA of the CDR3 is TGTGCCAGCAGCCCGGACAGGCCCACCGGGGAGCTGTTTTTT. Protein product: CASSPDRPTGELFF.

This clone was seen a handful of times. Distinct nucleotide sequences in the sample also encode this CDR3. CDR3 sequence (DNA): TGTGCCAGCAGTGTGGGACAGTCACAAGAGACCCAGTACTTC. It encodes CASSVGQSQETQYF. The V gene is TRBV6-1, the J gene TRBJ2-5; 7 bases line up with TRBD1. CDR1 and CDR2 (germline): MNHNS, SASEGT. V was pared by 4 bases and J by 2 bases, with 4 bases of the junction left unmatched. The CDR3 consists of 14 residues.

This chain joins TRBV10-3 and TRBJ2-7; 10 positions match TRBD1. CDR1 and CDR2 from the germline V gene are ENHRY and SYGVKD. Trimming took 6 bases from V and 4 from J; bases not matched to a gene: 9. The length of the CDR3 is 15 residues. CDR3 nucleotides: TGTGCCATCAGGGAGGACAGGGGGATCAGGTACGAGCAGTACTTC. Its protein product is CAIREDRGIRYEQYF.

The chain is built from TRBV6-1 and TRBJ2-7, with TRBD1 matching 11 bases. Germline values: CDR1 MNHNS, CDR2 SASEGT. This CDR3 has 13 amino acids. After removal of 11 bases from V and 5 bases from J, the junction contained 8 bases not matched to a gene. The CDR3 protein is CALFRTGGNEQYF. The DNA for the CDR3 is TGTGCCCTCTTTAGGACAGGGGGCAACGAGCAGTACTTC.

This clone was counted only a few times. The chain links TRBV6-6 to TRBJ2-7; 11 positions agree with TRBD1. Trimming at V came to 6 bases and at J to 5 bases, leaving 6 bases not matched to a gene. This CDR3 spans 14 amino acids. Germline lookup yields CDR1 MNHNY and CDR2 SVGAGI (reference sequence). CDR3 bases: TGTGCCAGCAGGGACAGGGGGCTCCCCCACGAGCAGTACTTC. This encodes CASRDRGLPHEQYF.

The CDR3 DNA reads TGTGCCAGCTCGCTGGTCCGGGACAGAGTAGGGGACACGCAGTATTTT. This gives the protein CASSLVRDRVGDTQYF. The V and J genes are TRBV18 and TRBJ2-3; 7 nucleotides align to TRBD1. The CDR3 loop spans 16 amino acids. V shed 6 bases, J shed 9 bases, and the junction held 18 bases outside the gene matches. CDR1 KGHSH and CDR2 LQKENI come from the germline V gene.

The rearrangement joins TRBV7-8 to TRBJ2-4; D possibly corresponds to TRBD1 (6 bases). The germline V gene has CDR1 SGHVS and CDR2 FQNEAQ. V was pared by 5 bases and J by 1 base, with 15 bases between. The length of the CDR3 is 16 residues. The CDR3, as DNA: TGTGCCAGCAGCCCTAACAGGGTCCTTGCCAAAAACATTCAGTACTTC. This sequence encodes CASSPNRVLAKNIQYF.

Only a few counts were recorded for this clone. V usage is TRBV11-2 and J usage is TRBJ2-7, with D possibly TRBD2 on 5 matching bases. Germline CDR1 and CDR2: SGHAT and FQNNGV. Trimming stripped 4 bases from V and 7 bases from J, with 17 bases between. The CDR3 sequence is 14 residues long. Here the CDR3 reads CASSSTSSLGEQYF. The CDR3 nucleotides read TGTGCCAGCAGCTCTACTAGTTCCTTAGGTGAGCAGTACTTC.

Only a few counts were recorded for this clone. This chain connects TRBV11-2 to TRBJ1-5, with a tentative D call TRBD1 (6 bases). Trimming pared 0 bases from V and 5 bases from J, leaving 11 bases between. Germline values: CDR1 SGHAT, CDR2 FQNNGV. The CDR3 has 15 residues. CDR3 bases: TGTGCCAGCAGCTTAGAGGGGGGGGGCTATCAGCCCCAGCATTTT. This sequence encodes CASSLEGGGYQPQHF.

This clone has more than one count but fewer than ten. The V and J genes are TRBV28 and TRBJ1-4; 8 nucleotides line up with TRBD1. The CDR3 extends over 12 amino acids. From germline, CDR1 is MDHEN and CDR2 SYDVKM. The trim removed 3 bases at V and 14 bases at J, leaving 5 bases unmatched. CDR3 sequence reads: CASSLFRQGLFF. In nucleotides, the CDR3 is TGTGCCAGCAGTTTGTTTAGACAGGGGCTGTTTTTT.

This clone was seen a few times. The chain employs TRBV2 and TRBJ2-5; a weak D match, TRBD1 (5 bases). Looked up from germline, CDR1 is SNHLY and CDR2 is FYNNEI. Trimming removed 7 bases from V and 2 bases from J, with 11 bases in between. There are 13 residues in the CDR3. CDR3 sequence (DNA): TGTGCCAGCATGGATGACAGACAAGAGACCCAGTACTTC. Amino acid sequence: CASMDDRQETQYF.

The chain combines TRBV11-3 with TRBJ2-1; maybe TRBD2 (6 bases). Germline V gene sequence: CDR1 SGHNT, CDR2 YENEEA. This CDR3 is 16 amino acids long. The V gene lost 4 bases and the J gene lost 2 bases, with 15 bases spanning the gap. The CDR3 DNA reads as TGTGCCAGCAGCTCCAGGAAGGGCGGGACCTACAATGAGCAGTTCTTC. Protein: CASSSRKGGTYNEQFF.

This clone was counted at least ten times. This chain connects TRBV7-2 to TRBJ2-2, with a possible D match to TRBD2 (6 bases). The V end lost 5 bases, the J end lost 2 bases, and 12 bases lay between the germline ends. Per germline, CDR1 SGHTA and CDR2 FQGNSA. The CDR3 length is 15 residues. The CDR3 loop is CASSRDFTNTGELFF. Written as DNA, the CDR3 is TGTGCCAGCAGCCGGGACTTCACAAACACCGGGGAGCTGTTTTTT.

The V and J genes are TRBV30 and TRBJ1-1; no reliable D call. This CDR3 comprises 10 residues. Germline CDR1 reads GTSNPN; CDR2 reads SVGIG (reference sequence). Trimming took off 8 bases at V and 9 bases at J, with 13 bases between the two ends. The CDR3 here is CAAVLVQAFF. CDR3 DNA: TGTGCCGCCGTCTTAGTACAAGCTTTCTTT.

This clone was picked up a small number of times. The chain combines TRBV27 with TRBJ2-1; unclear D gene. Germline V CDR1 and CDR2: MNHEY, SMNVEV (reference sequence). CDR3 length: 14 amino acids. V was trimmed by 7 bases and J by 0 bases, leaving 10 bases between them. The CDR3 region is CASTHLSSYNEQFF. CDR3 DNA: TGTGCCAGCACTCATCTAAGCTCCTACAATGAGCAGTTCTTC.

This clone came up a few times. The rearrangement joins TRBV28 to TRBJ1-3; a possible D gene is TRBD1 (6 bases). This CDR3 has 14 residues. V lost 4 bases, J lost 6 bases, and 13 bases lay in between. CDR1 is MDHEN, CDR2 SYDVKM, per germline. CDR3 loop: CASSSGGNANTIYF. The CDR3 DNA reads as TGTGCCAGCAGTTCGGGGGGCAACGCAAACACCATATATTTT.

This clone showed up just a few times. The chain carries TRBV27 and TRBJ2-7, with D possibly TRBD1 on 5 matching bases. The germline CDR1 and CDR2 sequences are MNHEY and SMNVEV (reference sequence). Trimming took 3 bases from V and 1 from J, leaving 7 bases between them. The CDR3 is 13 amino acids. The CDR3 DNA follows: TGTGCCAGCAGTTTCAGGGTTTCCTACGAGCAGTACTTC. This translates into CASSFRVSYEQYF.

In this sample, this clone turned up a few times. V usage is TRBV15 and J usage is TRBJ2-7; 9 nucleotides match TRBD2. The CDR3 is made up of 15 amino acids. With V trimmed by 0 bases and J by 4 bases, 4 bases remained unmatched. Germline CDR1 is LNHNV and CDR2 is YYDKDF (reference sequence). The CDR3 loop is CATSRDLREGYEQYF. In DNA form, the CDR3 reads TGTGCCACCAGCAGAGATCTGCGGGAGGGATACGAGCAGTACTTC.